Listed here is a single T cell receptor (beta chain). This clone was seen only a few times. Its antigen remains undetermined. There are no base qualities to consult, and no much larger clone falls within one base. Spanning cysteine to phenylalanine, the CDR3 consists of 16 amino acids. The sequence is cut down to CDR3 DNA, 48 bases in frame from base 1. V and J lose 8 bases and 4 bases, and a span of 18 bases separates them. Looking up the germline V gene yields CDR1 SNHLY and CDR2 FYNNEI. The entry originates in a study of beta chain features in type 1 diabetes (dated 2018 in TCRdb). General notes on the study: Patients and healthy donors did not differ in mean age, gender distribution, total cell number or subset yield. Regulatory and stem cell-like memory subsets were obtained from only 8 patients and roughly 8 healthy donors, while naive and central memory subsets were obtained from all 30 or so donors. In the study, recently diagnosed type 1 diabetes patients and matched healthy donors were compared on the TCRB repertoires of their sorted circulating CD4+ T cell subsets. A total of some 110 million sorted cells were examined across all samples, and the number of cells per subset was strongly correlated with RNA yield.

The entire isolated RNA was reverse transcribed using the High Capacity cDNA Reverse Transcription Kit, and thus expressed TCRB transcripts were sequenced. Deep immunoSEQ sequencing was applied to naive, central memory and regulatory T cell samples, giving an average of about 3.6 million total reads per sample. After sorted cells were lysed in RLT buffer, RNA was extracted with DNase-treated RNeasy Micro or Mini kits, with the choice depending on cell number. Each cell subset was processed separately to prevent cross-contamination, with patient and healthy donor samples processed together. The immunoSEQ multiplex PCR was used to amplify TCRB sequences from cDNA, generating 87-bp fragments that spanned the CDR3 region. Sequencing of the amplicons was performed on the Illumina HiSeq platform. The study's own analysis went as follows. Synthetic template baselines were used to correct PCR bias computationally, reads within Hamming distance 2 were collapsed, and singletons that could not be merged were discarded. Reads were aligned against IMGT so that V, D and J genes, CDR3 length and insertions or deletions at six rearrangement sites could be assigned. Clonotype counts were normalized to sorted cell number within each subset before computing true diversity and Gini coefficients with the tcR R package. The overlap coefficient, calculated on TCRB nucleotide sequences, was used to measure repertoire sharing. Out-of-frame TCRB sequences from naive cells were analyzed to stand in for the pre-selection repertoire. The table comes from immuneACCESS by way of TCRdb, which keeps in-frame sequences with V and J called. Part of the clones is missing from these tables; in studies checked, under half for an unresolved V gene and the rest for unknown reasons. V and J calls and clone size are copied from that table; D and trimming were computed from the DNA. The sample table holds around 400,000 clones, of which approximately 16% were seen once. Of the sample, approximately 0.019% falls within the top ten clones.

Study-wide conclusions, independent of this receptor: Because small numbers of individuals were included in the HLA sub-analyses, any influence of HLA type on TCRB rearrangement was left unresolved. Shorter templates might have been favored by PCR, but patient and control samples were amplified and corrected together, so both groups would have been affected equally by any skew. A moderate but significant shortening of TCRB CDR3 length was observed in type 1 diabetes patients in all four CD4+ subsets. Patients with type 1 diabetes made fewer insertions and deleted more nucleotides at VDJ recombination sites, implying thymic rearrangement abnormalities. Naive, central memory and regulatory TCRB repertoires appeared to be more similar among patients than among healthy donors. Because cDNA was sequenced instead of genomic DNA, highly expressing activated cells could be over-represented, though the groups showed no difference in activation or CD3 levels.

Each donor gave one peripheral blood draw, averaging about 100 mL, which was collected into heparinised tubes. A BD FACSAria II was used to sort naive, central memory, regulatory and stem cell-like memory CD4+ T cells with a panel that included CD45RO, CCR7, CD25, CD127, CD95 and CD27. Purity was above 95% for every sorted population. PBMCs were separated immediately by Lymphoprep density gradient centrifugation and were stained directly, without being cultured. So that batch effects would be minimized, each experiment stained and sorted samples in pairs, pairing one healthy donor with one patient.

The chain is assembled from TRBV2 and TRBJ2-6, with TRBD1 perhaps the D gene, on 6 matching bases. The sequence derives from a woman aged 18-29 years in good health. Sample: naive CD4+ T cells from blood. Explained via the paper, the cell subset or site label denotes: true naive CD4+ T cells. CDR3 protein: CASGDTRYSGANVLTF. The bases read TGTGCCAGCGGGGACACACGTTATTCCGGGGCCAACGTCCTGACTTTC.